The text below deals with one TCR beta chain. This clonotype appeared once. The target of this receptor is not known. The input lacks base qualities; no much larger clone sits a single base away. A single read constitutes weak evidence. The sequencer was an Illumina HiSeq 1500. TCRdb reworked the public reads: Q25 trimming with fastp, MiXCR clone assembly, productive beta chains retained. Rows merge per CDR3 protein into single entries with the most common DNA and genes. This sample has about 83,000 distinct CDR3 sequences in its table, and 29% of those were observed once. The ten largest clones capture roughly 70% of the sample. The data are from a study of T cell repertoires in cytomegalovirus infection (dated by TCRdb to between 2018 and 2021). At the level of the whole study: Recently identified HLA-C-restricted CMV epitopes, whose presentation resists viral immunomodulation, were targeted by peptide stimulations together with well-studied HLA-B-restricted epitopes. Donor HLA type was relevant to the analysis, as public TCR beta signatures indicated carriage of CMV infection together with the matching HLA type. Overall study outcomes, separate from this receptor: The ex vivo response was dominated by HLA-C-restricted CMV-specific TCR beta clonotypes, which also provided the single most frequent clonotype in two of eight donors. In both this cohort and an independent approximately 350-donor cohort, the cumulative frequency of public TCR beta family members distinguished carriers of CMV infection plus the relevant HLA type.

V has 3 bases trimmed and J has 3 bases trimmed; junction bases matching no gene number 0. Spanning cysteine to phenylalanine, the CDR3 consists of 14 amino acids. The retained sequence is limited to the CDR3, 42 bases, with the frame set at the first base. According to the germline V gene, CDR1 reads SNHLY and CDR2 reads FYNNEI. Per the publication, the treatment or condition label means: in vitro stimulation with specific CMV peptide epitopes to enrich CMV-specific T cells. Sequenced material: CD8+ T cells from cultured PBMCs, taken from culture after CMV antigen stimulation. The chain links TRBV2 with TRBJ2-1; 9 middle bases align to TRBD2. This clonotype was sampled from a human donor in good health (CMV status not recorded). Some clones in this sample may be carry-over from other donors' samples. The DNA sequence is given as TGTGCCAGCAGTGAGCGGGGGGGCTACAATGAGCAGTTCTTC. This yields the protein CASSERGGYNEQFF. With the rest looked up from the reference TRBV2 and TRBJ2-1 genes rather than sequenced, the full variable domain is EPEVTQTPSHQVTQMGQEVILRCVPISNHLYFYWYRQILGQKVEFLVSFYNNEISEKSEIFDDQFSVERPDGSNFTLKIRSTKLEDSAMYFCASSERGGYNEQFFGPGTRLTVL.